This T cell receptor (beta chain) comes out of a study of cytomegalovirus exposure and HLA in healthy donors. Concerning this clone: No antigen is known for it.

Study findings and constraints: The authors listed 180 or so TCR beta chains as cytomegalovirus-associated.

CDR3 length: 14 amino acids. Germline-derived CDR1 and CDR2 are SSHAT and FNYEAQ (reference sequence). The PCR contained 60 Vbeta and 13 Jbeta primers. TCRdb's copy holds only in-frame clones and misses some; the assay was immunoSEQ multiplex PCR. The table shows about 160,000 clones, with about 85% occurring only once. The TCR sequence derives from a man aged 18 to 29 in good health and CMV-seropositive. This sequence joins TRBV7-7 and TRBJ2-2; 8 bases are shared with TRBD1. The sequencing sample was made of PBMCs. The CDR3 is CASGTTGATGELFF. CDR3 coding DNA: TGTGCTAGCGGTACGACAGGGGCCACCGGGGAGCTGTTTTTT. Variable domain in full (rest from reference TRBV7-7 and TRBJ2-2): GAGVSQSPRYKVTKRGQDVTLRCDPISSHATLYWYQQALGQGPEFLTYFNYEAQPDKSGLPSDRFSAERPEGSISTLTIQRTEQRDSAMYRCASGTTGATGELFFGEGSRLTVL.